This T cell receptor (beta chain) appears in the sequencing data of a study of technical replicates of blood from a few donors. CDR1 is PRHDT and CDR2 is FYEKMQ in the germline V gene (reference sequence). CDR3 length: 14 amino acids. Between the trimmed V and J ends, which lost 5 bases and 3 bases, there was a span of 8 bases. Sequencing used immunoSEQ multiplex PCR; TCRdb keeps in-frame clones, though not all of them. The sample has some 81,000 clones, 75% to 95% seen once. The sequenced sample was T cells isolated from PBMCs. This receptor was taken from a human donor in good health. The V call is TRBV13, the J call TRBJ1-6, with a possible D match to TRBD1 (6 bases). The CDR3 region has the DNA TGTGCCAGCAGCCAGGACAGCTATAATTCACCCCTCCACTTT. Translation: CASSQDSYNSPLHF.